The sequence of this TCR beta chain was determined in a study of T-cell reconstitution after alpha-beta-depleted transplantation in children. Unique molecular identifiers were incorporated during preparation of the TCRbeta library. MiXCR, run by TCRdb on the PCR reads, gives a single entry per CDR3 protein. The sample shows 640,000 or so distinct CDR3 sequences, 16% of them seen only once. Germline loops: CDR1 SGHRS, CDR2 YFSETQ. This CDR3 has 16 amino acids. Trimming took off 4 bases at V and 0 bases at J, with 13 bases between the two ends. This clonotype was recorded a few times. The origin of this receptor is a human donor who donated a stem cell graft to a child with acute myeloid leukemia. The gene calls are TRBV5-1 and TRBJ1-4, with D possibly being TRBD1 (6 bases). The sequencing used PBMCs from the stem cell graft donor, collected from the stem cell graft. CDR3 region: CASSLDSLATNEKLFF. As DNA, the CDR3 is TGCGCCAGCAGCCTGGACAGTCTCGCAACTAATGAAAAACTGTTTTTT.